One sample yielded the 5 T cell receptor beta chains listed below, sequenced in a study of cytomegalovirus exposure and HLA in healthy donors. PCR primers comprised 60 Vbeta and 13 Jbeta primers. Clones were sequenced by immunoSEQ multiplex PCR, and TCRdb holds only the in-frame ones, with some missing. This table has 110,000 or so clones, roughly 72% appearing once. Sequenced sample: PBMCs. Receptors originate from a woman in her 40s in good health and CMV-seropositive.

This clone occurred once. This sequence joins TRBV7-9 and TRBJ2-7; D uncertain. The germline V and J ends were trimmed by 1 base and 4 bases, with 11 bases remaining between them. Germline V CDR1 and CDR2: SEHNR, FQNEAQ (reference sequence). There are 14 residues in the CDR3. For the CDR3, the DNA is TGTGCCAGCAGCTTAGAGGAGCCTGGGTACGAGCAGTACTTC. Translated, it gives CASSLEEPGYEQYF. The full variable domain, rest sourced from reference TRBV7-9 and TRBJ2-7, is DTGVSQNPRHKITKRGQNVTFRCDPISEHNRLYWYRQTLGQGPEFLTYFQNEAQLEKSRLLSDRFSAERPKGSFSTLEIQRTEQGDSAMYLCASSLEEPGYEQYFGPGTRLTVT.

J is TRBJ2-7 and V is TRBV6-1; 9 bases agree with TRBD1. This CDR3 has 15 amino acids. V lost 3 bases and J lost 1; bases outside the gene matches: 4. Looked up from germline, CDR1 is MNHNS and CDR2 is SASEGT. The chain's CDR3 is CASSETGGRSYEQYF. The CDR3, as DNA: TGTGCCAGCAGTGAGACAGGGGGTAGATCCTACGAGCAGTACTTC.

The CDR3 DNA is TGTGCCAGCAGCGTAGGTGCAGTTGCCTCCTACGAGCAGTACTTC. As protein: CASSVGAVASYEQYF. The chain couples TRBV9 to TRBJ2-7; D unclear. The CDR3 totals 15 residues. CDR1 and CDR2 (germline): SGDLS, YYNGEE. Between the trimmed V and J ends, which lost 0 bases and 0 bases, there was a span of 10 bases.

V and J are TRBV6-1 and TRBJ2-7; 12 nucleotides agree with TRBD2. V was clipped by 5 bases and J by 5 bases; unmatched bases: 7. The CDR3 covers 15 residues. Germline V gene lookup returns CDR1 MNHNS and CDR2 SASEGT. For the CDR3, the DNA is TGTGCCAGCAGTACCCGGACTAGCGGGACAGACGAGCAGTACTTC. Amino acids: CASSTRTSGTDEQYF.

J is TRBJ1-1 and V is TRBV6-1; TRBD1 aligns across 7 bases. V lost 0 bases to trimming and J lost 4 bases; unmatched junction nucleotides: 8. This CDR3 comprises 16 residues. Looked up from germline, CDR1 is MNHNS and CDR2 is SASEGT. CDR3 DNA: TGTGCCAGCAGTGAAGCGTCTCTTTCAGGGGGCACTGAAGCTTTCTTT. Translating gives CASSEASLSGGTEAFF.